The TCR beta chain described here comes from a study of vaccination and CD4 T cells after COVID-19. Overall study: Two doses of either BNT162b2 or mRNA-1273 vaccine went to participants. Either a CEFX pool, an HIV-1 Nef pool, or no peptide was added to control cultures. Findings and limits, study-wide: Convalescent patients had 304 of 307 vaccine-specific clones showing spike mono-reactivity.

Sequence data for DNA of cultured CD4+ T cells were generated by the Oncomine TCR Beta short-read assay. TCRdb recomputed calls from the PCR reads with MiXCR, one row per CDR3 protein. The data contain about 26,000 distinct CDR3 sequences, about 50% of them singletons. Treatment reported: approximately nine-day PBMC culture with coronavirus spike peptide pools or control peptides (ViraFEST assay). Expanded clonotypes were found by TCR sequencing after peptide-pool stimulation (ViraFEST). With regard to this clonotype: Its specificity is unknown.

The CDR3 length is 15 residues. V gave up 2 bases and J gave up 7 bases, with 17 bases separating them. Germline V gene sequence: CDR1 MGHDK, CDR2 SYGVNS. This rearrangement joins TRBV25-1 to TRBJ1-2; D is perhaps TRBD1 (6 bases). The specimen was CD4+ T cells from blood, cultured in vitro, collected before SARS-CoV-2 vaccination. The receptor comes from a human donor who received a COVID-19 vaccine. CDR3 amino acids: CASSESTGRGGGYTF. In DNA, the CDR3 is TGTGCCAGCAGTGAAAGTACGGGAAGGGGGGGTGGCTACACCTTC.